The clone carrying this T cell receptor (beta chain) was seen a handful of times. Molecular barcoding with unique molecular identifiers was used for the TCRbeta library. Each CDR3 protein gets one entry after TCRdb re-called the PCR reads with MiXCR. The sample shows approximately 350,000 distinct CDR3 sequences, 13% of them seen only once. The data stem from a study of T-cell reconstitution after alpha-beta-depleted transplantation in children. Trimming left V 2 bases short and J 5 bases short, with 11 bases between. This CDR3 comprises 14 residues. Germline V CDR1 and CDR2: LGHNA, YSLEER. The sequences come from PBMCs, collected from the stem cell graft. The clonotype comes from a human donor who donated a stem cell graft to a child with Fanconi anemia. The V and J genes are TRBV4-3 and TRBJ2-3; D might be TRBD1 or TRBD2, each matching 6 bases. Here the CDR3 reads CASSQPGALDTQYF. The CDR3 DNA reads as TGCGCCAGCAGCCAACCGGGGGCGTTAGATACGCAGTATTTT.